A selection of T cell receptor beta chains follows, all from one sample in a study of metastatic and nonmetastatic thyroid tumors. TCRdb reprocessed the PCR reads via MiXCR. Found here are about 16,000 clones, 23% of them singletons; the top ten hold less than 8%. Sequenced sample: adjacent normal tissue. Receptor source: a female donor with papillary thyroid cancer or a benign thyroid nodule (not recorded which). Some clones in this sample may be carry-over from other donors' samples. The CDR3 runs from the conserved cysteine through the conserved F or W. The D gene is left open where the match is weak. Some rows mark clone size as missing; the rest say once, few, many or name a class of expanded clone.

clone size: NA; D gene: NA; J gene: TRBJ2-1; V gene: TRBV9; CDR3 DNA: TGTGTCAGCAGCGTAGGGAGCGTAAGCTCCTACGATGAGCAGTTCTTC; CDR3 protein: CVSSVGSVSSYDEQFF
clone size: many; D gene: NA; J gene: TRBJ1-4; V gene: TRBV4-1; CDR3 DNA: TGCGCCAGCAGCCAAGAGCGGGGGGCAGGGAAAAAACTGTTTTTT; CDR3 protein: CASSQERGAGKKLFF
clone size: medium-sized; D gene: NA; J gene: TRBJ1-2; V gene: TRBV12-3/TRBV12-4; CDR3 DNA: TGTGCCTCCTTCCGGTCAAGGTACACCTTC; CDR3 protein: CASFRSRYTF
clone size: NA; D gene: NA; J gene: TRBJ2-5; V gene: TRBV5-1; CDR3 DNA: TGCGCCAGCAGCTCGGCTGGGGGACGAGAGACCCAGTACTTC; CDR3 protein: CASSSAGGRETQYF
clone size: once; D gene: TRBD2; J gene: TRBJ2-2; V gene: TRBV7-6; CDR3 DNA: TGTGCCAGCAGCCCCGGTCGGGGGGACCGTAACACCGGCGAGCTGTTTTTT; CDR3 protein: CASSPGRGDRNTGELFF
clone size: NA; D gene: TRBD2; J gene: TRBJ2-7; V gene: TRBV3-1; CDR3 DNA: TGTGCCAGCATCCGCGCCCCGGGAGGGCCCTATGAGCAGTACTTC; CDR3 protein: CASIRAPGGPYEQYF
clone size: NA; D gene: NA; J gene: TRBJ2-6; V gene: TRBV7-2; CDR3 DNA: TGTGCCATCATCCGAGTTGGGGGTGGGGCCAACGTCCTGACTTTC; CDR3 protein: CAIIRVGGGANVLTF
clone size: NA; D gene: NA; J gene: TRBJ2-7; V gene: TRBV12-5; CDR3 DNA: TGTGCTAGTGGTGTAGGACTGATCTACGAGCAGTACTTC; CDR3 protein: CASGVGLIYEQYF
clone size: few; D gene: NA; J gene: TRBJ1-1; V gene: TRBV7-3; CDR3 DNA: TGTGCCAGCAGCACAGGAATGGGTGGTGGCACTGAAGCTTTCTTT; CDR3 protein: CASSTGMGGGTEAFF
clone size: NA; D gene: NA; J gene: TRBJ1-1; V gene: TRBV6-5; CDR3 DNA: TGTGCCAGCAGTTCTGGGGTTGAAGCTTTCTTT; CDR3 protein: CASSSGVEAFF
clone size: many; D gene: TRBD2; J gene: TRBJ2-1; V gene: TRBV5-1; CDR3 DNA: TGCGCCAGCAGCTTGCCACTAGCGGGAACCAATGAGCAGTTCTTC; CDR3 protein: CASSLPLAGTNEQFF
clone size: NA; D gene: NA; J gene: TRBJ2-2; V gene: TRBV15; CDR3 DNA: TGTGCCACCAGGGGGACACGCTACACCGGGGAGCTGTTTTTT; CDR3 protein: CATRGTRYTGELFF
clone size: many; D gene: NA; J gene: TRBJ1-2; V gene: TRBV3-1; CDR3 DNA: TGTGCCAGCAGCGAAGGCTATGGCTACACCTTC; CDR3 protein: CASSEGYGYTF
clone size: NA; D gene: NA; J gene: TRBJ1-2; V gene: TRBV7-8; CDR3 DNA: TGTGCCAGCAGCTTAGGGATAGACAGCTATGGCTACACCTTC; CDR3 protein: CASSLGIDSYGYTF
clone size: few; D gene: NA; J gene: TRBJ1-1; V gene: TRBV6-1; CDR3 DNA: TGTGCCAGCAGCTATCAGGATATGCTGAACACTGAAGCTTTCTTT; CDR3 protein: CASSYQDMLNTEAFF
clone size: many; D gene: NA; J gene: TRBJ2-2; V gene: TRBV7-3; CDR3 DNA: TGTGCCAGCAGCCGGGACTTCGCGAACACCGGGGAGCTGTTTTTT; CDR3 protein: CASSRDFANTGELFF
clone size: few; D gene: NA; J gene: TRBJ2-1; V gene: TRBV6-2/TRBV6-3; CDR3 DNA: TGTGCCAGCAGTTATTTTCTCAACAATGAGCAGTTCTTC; CDR3 protein: CASSYFLNNEQFF
clone size: many; D gene: NA; J gene: TRBJ2-4; V gene: TRBV19; CDR3 DNA: TGTGCCAGTAGTATCGGTCTCGGCAAAAACATTCAGTACTTC; CDR3 protein: CASSIGLGKNIQYF
clone size: NA; D gene: NA; J gene: TRBJ2-7; V gene: TRBV30; CDR3 DNA: TGTGCCTGGAGTCAGGGGGGGGGTCTCGAGCAGTACTTC; CDR3 protein: CAWSQGGGLEQYF
clone size: few; D gene: TRBD1; J gene: TRBJ1-4; V gene: TRBV28; CDR3 DNA: TGTGCCAGCAGTTTTCCCAGTTTACAGGGGGCCGGGGAAAAACTGTTTTTT; CDR3 protein: CASSFPSLQGAGEKLFF
clone size: medium-sized; D gene: NA; J gene: TRBJ2-7; V gene: TRBV6-5; CDR3 DNA: TGTGCCAGCAGTTACGGGGTCGCTGGGAAGATGTACGAGCAGTACTTC; CDR3 protein: CASSYGVAGKMYEQYF
clone size: few; D gene: NA; J gene: TRBJ1-6; V gene: TRBV6-1; CDR3 DNA: TGTGCCAGCAGAGCCTGGCGGGGTGGGAATTCACCCCTCCACTTT; CDR3 protein: CASRAWRGGNSPLHF
clone size: NA; D gene: NA; J gene: TRBJ2-2; V gene: TRBV11-1; CDR3 DNA: TGTGCCAGCAGCTTATTTTGGAACAATCCCAACACCGGGGAGCTGTTTTTT; CDR3 protein: CASSLFWNNPNTGELFF
clone size: few; D gene: NA; J gene: TRBJ1-2; V gene: TRBV28; CDR3 DNA: TGTGCCAGCAGCGGGGGTTTAATTGGCTACACCTTC; CDR3 protein: CASSGGLIGYTF
clone size: many; D gene: NA; J gene: TRBJ1-2; V gene: TRBV28; CDR3 DNA: TGTGCCAGCAGCCCCTCGGGCAAACCCTGGGGCTACACCTTC; CDR3 protein: CASSPSGKPWGYTF